Described below is a single T cell receptor (beta chain) sequence and its context. The antigen remains unidentified. The germline gives CDR1 SEHNR, CDR2 FQNEAQ (reference sequence). This CDR3 contains 19 residues. After removal of 1 base from V and 6 bases from J, the junction contained 19 bases not matched to a gene. These data are taken from a study of cytomegalovirus exposure and HLA in healthy donors. General study findings and limits: The study put 150 or so TCR beta chains on its list as cytomegalovirus-associated.

In the PCR, 60 Vbeta and 13 Jbeta primers were used. Only in-frame clones appear in the TCRdb table, and some are missing; sequencing was by immunoSEQ multiplex PCR. Of approximately 130,000 clones listed, over 60% were seen once; the top ten hold about 3.1%. The receptor was isolated from a human donor in good health. Sequencing used PBMCs. The V and J genes are TRBV7-9 and TRBJ1-1, with 8 bases lining up with TRBD1. The CDR3 DNA is TGTGCCAGCAGCTTAGGTCGGGGGTCAGCTAGACAGGGGATCGCTGAAGCTTTCTTT. Protein sequence: CASSLGRGSARQGIAEAFF.